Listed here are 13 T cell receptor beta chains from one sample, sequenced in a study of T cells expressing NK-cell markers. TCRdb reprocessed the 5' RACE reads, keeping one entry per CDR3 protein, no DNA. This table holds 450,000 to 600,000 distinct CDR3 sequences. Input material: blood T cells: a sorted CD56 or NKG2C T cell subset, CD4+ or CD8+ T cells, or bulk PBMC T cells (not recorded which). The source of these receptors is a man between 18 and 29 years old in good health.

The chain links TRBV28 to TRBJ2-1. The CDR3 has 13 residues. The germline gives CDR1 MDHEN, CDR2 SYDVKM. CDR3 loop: CASSFVGSNEQFF.

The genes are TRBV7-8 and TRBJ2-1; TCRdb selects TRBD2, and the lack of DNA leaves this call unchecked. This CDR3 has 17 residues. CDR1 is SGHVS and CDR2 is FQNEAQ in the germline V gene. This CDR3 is CASSLAGGSAGYNEQFF.

The CDR3 region is CASSQRETGELFF. The chain has TRBV12-3 or TRBV12-4 and TRBJ2-2. The CDR3 has 13 residues.

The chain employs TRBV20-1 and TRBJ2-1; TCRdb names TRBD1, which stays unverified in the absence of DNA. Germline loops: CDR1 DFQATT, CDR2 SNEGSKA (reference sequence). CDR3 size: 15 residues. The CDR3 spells CSARDRRDPRDEQFF.

The CDR3 is CASSDPVLDPGQSQETQYF. The rearrangement links TRBV6-4 to TRBJ2-5; TCRdb's D call of TRBD1 is untestable without DNA. Looked up from germline, CDR1 is MRHNA and CDR2 is SNTAGT. The CDR3 is made up of 19 amino acids.

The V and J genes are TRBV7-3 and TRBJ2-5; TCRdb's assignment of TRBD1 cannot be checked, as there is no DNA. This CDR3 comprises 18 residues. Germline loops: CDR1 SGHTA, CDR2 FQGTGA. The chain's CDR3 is CASSLDTREKWDQETQYF.

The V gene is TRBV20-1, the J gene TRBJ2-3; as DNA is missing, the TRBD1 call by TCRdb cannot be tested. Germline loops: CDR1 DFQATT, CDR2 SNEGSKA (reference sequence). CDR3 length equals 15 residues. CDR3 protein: CSARVLGQNTDTQYF.

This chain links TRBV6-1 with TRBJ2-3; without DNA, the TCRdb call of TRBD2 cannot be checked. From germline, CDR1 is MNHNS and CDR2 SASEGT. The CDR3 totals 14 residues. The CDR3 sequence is CASRTSSITDTQYF.

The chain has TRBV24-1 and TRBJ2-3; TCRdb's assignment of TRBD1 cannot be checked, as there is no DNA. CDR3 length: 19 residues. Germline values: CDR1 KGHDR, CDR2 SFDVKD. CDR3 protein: CATSDSGPDYRGSTDTQYF.

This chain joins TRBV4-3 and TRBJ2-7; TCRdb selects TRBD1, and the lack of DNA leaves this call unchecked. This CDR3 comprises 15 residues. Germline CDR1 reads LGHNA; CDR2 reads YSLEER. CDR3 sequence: CASSDGQGIFDEQYF.

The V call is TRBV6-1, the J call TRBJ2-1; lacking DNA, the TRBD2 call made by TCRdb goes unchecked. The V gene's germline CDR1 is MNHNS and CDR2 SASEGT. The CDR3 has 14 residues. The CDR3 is CASTSTSGGGEQFF.

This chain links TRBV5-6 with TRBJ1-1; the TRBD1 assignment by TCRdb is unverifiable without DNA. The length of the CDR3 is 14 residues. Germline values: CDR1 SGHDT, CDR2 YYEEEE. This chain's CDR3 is CASSQQGLRTEAFF.

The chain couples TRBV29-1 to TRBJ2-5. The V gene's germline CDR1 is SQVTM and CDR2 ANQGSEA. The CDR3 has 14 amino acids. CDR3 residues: CSVDEAPVQETQYF.